This T cell receptor (beta chain) was captured in a study of spatial heterogeneity in lung cancer. Background on the study: The study consistently detected more beta-chain than alpha-chain sequences. Study outcomes and limitations: Expanded intratumoral alpha and beta TCR counts tracked tumor mutation counts.

As for time point: sample taken at primary tumor resection. Tumor, nontumor lung or frozen PBMC supplied whole RNA, sequenced without sorting. This clonotype qualifies as medium-sized. Its antigen is unknown. A unique molecular identifier was attached to every TCR cDNA molecule. TCRdb redid the calling of the 5' RACE reads with MiXCR, one entry per CDR3 protein. The repertoire consists of 7,500 to 10,000 distinct CDR3 sequences, with less than 6% occurring once and the leading ten covering roughly an eighth. The specimen was lung tumor tissue, collected at surgery. This TCR came from a female donor with early-stage non-small cell lung cancer.

The DNA of the CDR3 is TGTGCCAGCAGTTTAGCGGGCAATGAGCAGTTCTTC. Residues: CASSLAGNEQFF. The J gene is TRBJ2-1, the V gene TRBV27; possible D gene TRBD2, 5 bases. CDR1 is MNHEY and CDR2 is SMNVEV in the germline V gene (reference sequence). The CDR3 loop spans 12 amino acids. V lost 2 bases to trimming and J lost 6 bases, with 5 bases between them.